This T cell receptor (beta chain) was obtained from a study of cytomegalovirus exposure and HLA in healthy donors. Study-level information: A prior analysis found roughly 100 million unique TCR beta sequences from some 200 million T cells. Notes on the study in general: About 87% or about 30% of the time was how often most TCR beta V segments were productive, according to an earlier analysis. When analyzed later, a missense DCLRE1C variant was found to be linked to TCR beta V- and J-gene trimming.

This PCR relied on a set of 60 Vbeta primers and 13 Jbeta primers. TCRdb keeps only in-frame clones here, not all; method: immunoSEQ multiplex PCR. The sample lists about 160,000 clones; 80% to 85% were seen once. Missing from this donor's record is the CMV serostatus. This CDR3 contains 14 residues. CDR1 and CDR2 (germline): MNHEY, SVGAGI. Between the trimmed V and J ends, which lost 6 bases and 0 bases, there was a span of 12 bases. In its sample, this clone was seen a few times. Its cognate antigen is unknown. The V call is TRBV6-5, the J call TRBJ2-7; D remains ambiguous. This TCR came from a human donor in good health. Sequencing used PBMCs. The CDR3 bases are TGTGCCAGCAGCTATAAACCCACCTCCTACGAGCAGTACTTC. Protein: CASSYKPTSYEQYF.